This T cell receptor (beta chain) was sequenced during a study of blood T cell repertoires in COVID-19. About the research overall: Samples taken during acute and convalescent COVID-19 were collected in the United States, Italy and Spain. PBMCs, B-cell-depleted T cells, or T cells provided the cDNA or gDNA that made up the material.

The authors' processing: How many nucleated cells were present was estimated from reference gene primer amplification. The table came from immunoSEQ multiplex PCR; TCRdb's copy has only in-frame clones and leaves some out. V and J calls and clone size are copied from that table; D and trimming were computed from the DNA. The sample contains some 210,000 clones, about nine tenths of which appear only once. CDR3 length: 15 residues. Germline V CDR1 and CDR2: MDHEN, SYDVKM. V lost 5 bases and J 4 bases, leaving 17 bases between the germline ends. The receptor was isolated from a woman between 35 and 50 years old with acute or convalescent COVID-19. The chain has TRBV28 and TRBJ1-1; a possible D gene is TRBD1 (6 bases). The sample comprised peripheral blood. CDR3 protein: CASSPITGSTTEAFF. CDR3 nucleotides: TGTGCCAGCAGTCCAATTACAGGGTCCACCACTGAAGCTTTCTTT.